This T cell receptor beta chain stems from a study of T cells in Graves' hyperthyroidism and ophthalmopathy. Uncontrolled infection, other autoimmune disease, pregnancy or lactation disqualified patients from enrolment. A sample of blood taken at first hyperthyroidism diagnosis preceded any ophthalmopathy symptoms. RNA transcripts yielded amplified TCR beta CDR3 regions. The HTBI primer set served for first-round RT-PCR of the TCR CDR3. MiXCR was run by TCRdb on the multiplex PCR reads, yielding one entry per CDR3 protein. Of around 300,000 distinct CDR3 sequences listed, around 15% are singletons. This clonotype was seen ten or more times. Its matching antigen is unknown. Findings of the study overall: With a median lead of 6.5 months before onset, the model predicted ophthalmopathy.

V gave up 4 bases and J gave up 2 bases; unmatched junction bases: 4. Germline assignment: CDR1 DFQATT and CDR2 SNEGSKA (reference sequence). This CDR3 spans 13 amino acids. The sample comprised blood. The V and J genes are TRBV20-1 and TRBJ1-1; 7 bases fit TRBD1. The clonotype originates from a woman between 50 and 59 years old with Graves' hyperthyroidism that later progressed to Graves' ophthalmopathy. DNA for the CDR3: TGCAGTGCTACGGGACAGCCTAACACTGAAGCTTTCTTT. Translated, it gives CSATGQPNTEAFF.